This TCR beta chain comes out of a study of T cells after yellow fever vaccination. The V end was cut by 6 bases, the J end by 6 bases, with 14 bases between. This CDR3 contains 13 residues. TCRdb recomputed calls from the 5' RACE reads with MiXCR, one row per CDR3 protein. Of some 300,000 distinct CDR3 sequences in the sample, roughly 8.3% were seen once. This clonotype came up a few times. V gene TRBV12-3 or TRBV12-4 combines with J gene TRBJ1-1; D ambiguous. The sequence derives from a young man who received the YFV17D yellow fever vaccine. Sample: PBMCs, taken roughly 47 days after the first yellow fever vaccination. DNA of the CDR3: TGTGCCAGCAGCAACATGATGGGCTCTGAAGCTTTCTTT. Protein: CASSNMMGSEAFF.